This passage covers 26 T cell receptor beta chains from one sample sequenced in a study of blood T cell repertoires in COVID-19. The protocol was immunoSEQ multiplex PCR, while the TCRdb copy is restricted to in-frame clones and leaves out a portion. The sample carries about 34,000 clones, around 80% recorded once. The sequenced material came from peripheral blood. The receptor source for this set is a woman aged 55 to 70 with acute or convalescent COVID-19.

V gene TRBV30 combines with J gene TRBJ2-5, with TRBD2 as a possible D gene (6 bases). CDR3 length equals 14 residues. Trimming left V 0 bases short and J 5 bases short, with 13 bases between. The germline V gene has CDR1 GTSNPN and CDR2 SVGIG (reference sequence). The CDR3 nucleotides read TGTGCCTGGAGTGTAGGTGGGGGGTTGGAGACCCAGTACTTC. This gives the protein CAWSVGGGLETQYF.

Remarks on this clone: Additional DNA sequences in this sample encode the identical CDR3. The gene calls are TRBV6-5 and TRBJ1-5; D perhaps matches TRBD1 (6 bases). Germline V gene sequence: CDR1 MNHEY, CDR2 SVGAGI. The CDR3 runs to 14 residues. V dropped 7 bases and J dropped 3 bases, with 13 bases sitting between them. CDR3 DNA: TGTGCCAGCAACCCTACAGGGTCCAATCAGCCCCAGCATTTT. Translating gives CASNPTGSNQPQHF.

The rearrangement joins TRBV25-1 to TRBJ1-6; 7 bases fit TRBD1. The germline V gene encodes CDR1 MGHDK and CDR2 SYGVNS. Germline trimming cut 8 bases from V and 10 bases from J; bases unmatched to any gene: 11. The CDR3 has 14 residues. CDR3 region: CASHPGTERSPLHF. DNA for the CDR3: TGTGCCAGCCATCCCGGGACAGAGAGGTCACCCCTCCACTTT.

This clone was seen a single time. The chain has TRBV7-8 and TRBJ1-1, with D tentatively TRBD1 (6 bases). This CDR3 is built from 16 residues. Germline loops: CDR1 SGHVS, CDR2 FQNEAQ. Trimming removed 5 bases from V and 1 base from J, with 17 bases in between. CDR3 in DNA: TGTGCCAGCAGCGCGTACAGGGACAACCCGAACACTGAAGCTTTCTTT. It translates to CASSAYRDNPNTEAFF.

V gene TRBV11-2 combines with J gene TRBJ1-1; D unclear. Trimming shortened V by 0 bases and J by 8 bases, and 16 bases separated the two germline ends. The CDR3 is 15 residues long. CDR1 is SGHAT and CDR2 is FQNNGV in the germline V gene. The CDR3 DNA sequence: TGTGCCAGCAGCTTAGATAAGCGGGCAGCGGAGGAAGCTTTCTTT. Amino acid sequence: CASSLDKRAAEEAFF.

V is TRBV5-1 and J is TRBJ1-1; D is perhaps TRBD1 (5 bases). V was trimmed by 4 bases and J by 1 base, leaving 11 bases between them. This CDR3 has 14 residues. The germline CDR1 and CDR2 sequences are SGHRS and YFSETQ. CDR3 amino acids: CASSGGTANTEAFF. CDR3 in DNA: TGCGCCAGCAGCGGGGGGACGGCGAACACTGAAGCTTTCTTT. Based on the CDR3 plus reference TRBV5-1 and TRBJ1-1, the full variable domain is KAGVTQTPRYLIKTRGQQVTLSCSPISGHRSVSWYQQTPGQGLQFLFEYFSETQRNKGNFPGRFSGRQFSNSRSEMNVSTLELGDSALYLCASSGGTANTEAFFGQGTRLTVV.

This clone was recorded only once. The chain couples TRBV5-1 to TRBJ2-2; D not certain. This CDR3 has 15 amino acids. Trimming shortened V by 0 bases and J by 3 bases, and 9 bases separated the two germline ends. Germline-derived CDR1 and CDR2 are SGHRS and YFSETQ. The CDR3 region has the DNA TGCGCCAGCAGCTTGGCCGCTATATACACCGGGGAGCTGTTTTTT. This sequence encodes CASSLAAIYTGELFF.

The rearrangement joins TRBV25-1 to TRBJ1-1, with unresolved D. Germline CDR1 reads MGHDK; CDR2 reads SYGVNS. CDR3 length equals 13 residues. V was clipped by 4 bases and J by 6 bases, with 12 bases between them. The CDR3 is CASSGRSWAEAFF. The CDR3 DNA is TGTGCCAGCAGTGGGAGGAGCTGGGCTGAAGCTTTCTTT.

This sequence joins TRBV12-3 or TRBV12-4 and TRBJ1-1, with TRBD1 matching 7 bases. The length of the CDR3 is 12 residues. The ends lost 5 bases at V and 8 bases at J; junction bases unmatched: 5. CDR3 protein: CASSPRDREAFF. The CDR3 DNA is TGTGCCAGCAGTCCCCGGGACAGAGAAGCTTTCTTT.

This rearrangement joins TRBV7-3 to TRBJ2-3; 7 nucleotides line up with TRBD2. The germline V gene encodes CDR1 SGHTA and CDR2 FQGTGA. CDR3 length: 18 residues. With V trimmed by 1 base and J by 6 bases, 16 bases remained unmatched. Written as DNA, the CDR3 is TGTGCCAGCAGCTTAAACCCTCCAGCTAGCGGTGTCTTGGATACGCAGTATTTT. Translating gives CASSLNPPASGVLDTQYF.

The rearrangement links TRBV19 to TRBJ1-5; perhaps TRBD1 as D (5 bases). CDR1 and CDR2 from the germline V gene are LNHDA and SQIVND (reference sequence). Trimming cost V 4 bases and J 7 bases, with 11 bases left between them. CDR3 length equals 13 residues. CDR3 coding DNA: TGTGCCAGTAGTAAGGGGATCCGCCAGCCCCAGCATTTT. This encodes CASSKGIRQPQHF.

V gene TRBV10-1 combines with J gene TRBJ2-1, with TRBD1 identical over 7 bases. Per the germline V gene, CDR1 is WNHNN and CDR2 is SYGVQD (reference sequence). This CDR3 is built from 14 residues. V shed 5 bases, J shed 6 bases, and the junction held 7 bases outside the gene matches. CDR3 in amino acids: CASSRQGAGNEQFF. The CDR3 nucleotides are TGCGCCAGCAGTCGACAGGGTGCTGGCAATGAGCAGTTCTTC.

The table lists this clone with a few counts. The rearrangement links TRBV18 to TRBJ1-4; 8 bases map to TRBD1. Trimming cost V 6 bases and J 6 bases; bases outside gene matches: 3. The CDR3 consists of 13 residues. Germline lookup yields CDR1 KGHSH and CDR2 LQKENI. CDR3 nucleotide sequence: TGTGCCAGCTCGGACAGGGTCGATGAAAAACTGTTTTTT. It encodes CASSDRVDEKLFF. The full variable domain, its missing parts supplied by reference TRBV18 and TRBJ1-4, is NAGVMQNPRHLVRRRGQEARLRCSPMKGHSHVYWYRQLPEEGLKFMVYLQKENIIDESGMPKERFSAEFPKEGPSILRIQQVVRGDSAAYFCASSDRVDEKLFFGSGTQLSVL.

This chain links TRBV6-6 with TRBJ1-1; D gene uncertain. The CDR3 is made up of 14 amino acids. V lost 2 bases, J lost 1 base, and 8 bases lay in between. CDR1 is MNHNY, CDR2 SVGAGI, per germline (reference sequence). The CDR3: CASSYQAGNTEAFF. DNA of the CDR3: TGTGCCAGCAGTTACCAGGCGGGGAACACTGAAGCTTTCTTT.

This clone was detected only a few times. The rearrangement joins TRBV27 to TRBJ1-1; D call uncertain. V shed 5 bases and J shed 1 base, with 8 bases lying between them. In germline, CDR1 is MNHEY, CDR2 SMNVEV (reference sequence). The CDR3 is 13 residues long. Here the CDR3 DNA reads TGTGCCAGCAGTACTCTTGGGAACACTGAAGCTTTCTTT. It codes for CASSTLGNTEAFF.

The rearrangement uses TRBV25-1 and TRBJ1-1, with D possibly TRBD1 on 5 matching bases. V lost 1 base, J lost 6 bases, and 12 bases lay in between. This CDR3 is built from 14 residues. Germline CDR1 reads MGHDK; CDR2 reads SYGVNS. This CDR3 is CASSELGLWAEAFF. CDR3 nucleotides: TGTGCCAGCAGTGAATTGGGGCTTTGGGCTGAAGCTTTCTTT.

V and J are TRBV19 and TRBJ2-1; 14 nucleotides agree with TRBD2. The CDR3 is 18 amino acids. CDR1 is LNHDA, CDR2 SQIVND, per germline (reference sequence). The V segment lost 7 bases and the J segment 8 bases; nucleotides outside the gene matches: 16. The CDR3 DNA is TGTGCCAGTACCCAGGGATGGACTAGCGGGGGGATCAGGGATGAGCAGTTCTTC. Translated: CASTQGWTSGGIRDEQFF.

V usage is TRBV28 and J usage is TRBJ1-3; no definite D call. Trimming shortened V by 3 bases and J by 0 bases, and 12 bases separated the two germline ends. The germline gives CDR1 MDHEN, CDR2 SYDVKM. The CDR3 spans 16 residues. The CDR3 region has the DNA TGTGCCAGCAGTTTGGGAGGCGCTAGCTCTGGAAACACCATATATTTT. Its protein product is CASSLGGASSGNTIYF.

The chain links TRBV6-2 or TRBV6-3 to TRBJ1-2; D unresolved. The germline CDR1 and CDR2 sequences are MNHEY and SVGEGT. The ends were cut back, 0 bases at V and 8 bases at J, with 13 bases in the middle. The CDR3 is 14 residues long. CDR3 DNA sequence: TGTGCCAGCAGTTACTCCACGGTCGTGTGGGGCTACACCTTC. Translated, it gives CASSYSTVVWGYTF.

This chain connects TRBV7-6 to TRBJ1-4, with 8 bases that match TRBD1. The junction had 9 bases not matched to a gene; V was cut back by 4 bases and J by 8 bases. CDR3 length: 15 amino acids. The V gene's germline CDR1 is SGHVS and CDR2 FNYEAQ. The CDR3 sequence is CASSSGQGRGEKLFF. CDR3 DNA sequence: TGTGCCAGCAGCTCCGGACAGGGACGAGGGGAAAAACTGTTTTTT.

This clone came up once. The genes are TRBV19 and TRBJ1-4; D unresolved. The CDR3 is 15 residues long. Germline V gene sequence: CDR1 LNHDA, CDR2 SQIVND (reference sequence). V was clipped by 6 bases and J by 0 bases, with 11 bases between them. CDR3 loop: CASSPAGPTNEKLFF. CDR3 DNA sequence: TGTGCCAGTAGCCCGGCGGGCCCAACTAATGAAAAACTGTTTTTT.

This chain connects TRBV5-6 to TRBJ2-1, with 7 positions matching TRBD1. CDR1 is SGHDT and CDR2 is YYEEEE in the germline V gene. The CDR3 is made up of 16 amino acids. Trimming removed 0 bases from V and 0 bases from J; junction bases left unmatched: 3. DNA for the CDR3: TGTGCCAGCAGCTTGGAGGGGGCCAGCTCCTACAATGAGCAGTTCTTC. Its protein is CASSLEGASSYNEQFF.

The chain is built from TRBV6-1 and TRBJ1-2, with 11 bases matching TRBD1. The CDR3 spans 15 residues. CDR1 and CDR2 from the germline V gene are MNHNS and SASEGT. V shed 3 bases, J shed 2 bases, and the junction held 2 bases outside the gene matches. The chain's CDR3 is CASSDRDRGNYGYTF. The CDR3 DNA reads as TGTGCCAGCAGTGATAGGGACAGGGGGAACTATGGCTACACCTTC.

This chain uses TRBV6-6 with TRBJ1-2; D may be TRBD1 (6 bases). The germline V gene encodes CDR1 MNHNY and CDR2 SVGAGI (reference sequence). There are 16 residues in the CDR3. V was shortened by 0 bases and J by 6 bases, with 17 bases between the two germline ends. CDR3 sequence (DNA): TGTGCCAGCAGTTACTCCACGGGGCACTCAGGGGATGGCTACACCTTC. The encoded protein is CASSYSTGHSGDGYTF.

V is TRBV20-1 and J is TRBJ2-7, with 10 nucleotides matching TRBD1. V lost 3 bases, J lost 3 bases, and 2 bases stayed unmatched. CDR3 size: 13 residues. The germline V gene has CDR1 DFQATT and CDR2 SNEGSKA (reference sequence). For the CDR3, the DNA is TGCAGTGCTAGTAGGACAGGGGGCTACGAGCAGTACTTC. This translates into CSASRTGGYEQYF.

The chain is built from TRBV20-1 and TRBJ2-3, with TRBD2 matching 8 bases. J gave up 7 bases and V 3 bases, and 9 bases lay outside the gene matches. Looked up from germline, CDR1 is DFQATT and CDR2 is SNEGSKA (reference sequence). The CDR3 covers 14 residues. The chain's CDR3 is CSASVSGAENTQYF. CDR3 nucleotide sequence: TGCAGTGCTAGTGTTAGCGGGGCTGAAAATACGCAGTATTTT.